This TCR beta chain was recorded in a study of shared clonotypes between healthy human individuals. Overall study results and limits: The study found roughly 5% of naive CD4 clonotypes shared across four donors. Sampling used blood alone; tissue repertoires probably differ.

Authors' methods: Filtering differed because ImmunoSEQ produced junction-only sequences that carried no quality scores. The assay was immunoSEQ multiplex PCR, and TCRdb's table has in-frame clones only and misses some. That table supplies the V and J calls and clone size; D and trimming were determined from the DNA. The data hold around 2,000,000 clones, with roughly 96% observed a single time. A word on this clone: Its antigen is unknown.

The junction had 8 bases not matched to a gene; V was cut back by 4 bases and J by 4 bases. Per germline, CDR1 SGHRS and CDR2 YFSETQ. The CDR3 is made up of 15 amino acids. The specimen was naive CD4+ T cells sorted from blood. The subset is: CD45RA+ positively selected. The receptor comes from a man between 18 and 35 years old in good health. The rearrangement uses TRBV5-1 and TRBJ1-2; the match to TRBD1 covers 9 bases. CDR3 amino acids: CASSPGTGMVYGYTF. The CDR3 bases are TGCGCCAGCAGCCCCGGGACAGGGATGGTCTATGGCTACACCTTC.